This T cell receptor beta chain was retrieved from a study of blood T cell repertoires in COVID-19. This clone was seen a handful of times. From germline, CDR1 is MNHNY and CDR2 SVGAGI (reference sequence). V was pared by 6 bases and J by 4 bases, with 9 bases between. The CDR3 covers 12 residues. Assay used: immunoSEQ multiplex PCR; TCRdb lists only in-frame clones, some missing. The data contain around 250,000 clones, around nine tenths of them singletons. The material sequenced was peripheral blood. V gene TRBV6-6 combines with J gene TRBJ1-2; D possibly corresponds to TRBD1 (5 bases). The clonotype was recovered from a woman in her 70s with active or convalescent COVID-19. The DNA of the CDR3 is TGTGCCAGCAGCCCAAGGGGCTATGGCTACACCTTC. Translation: CASSPRGYGYTF.